This T cell receptor beta chain was retrieved from a study of radiotherapy plus CTLA-4 blockade in lung cancer. Treatment of patients with chemo-refractory metastatic non-small-cell lung cancer consisted of focal radiation plus CTLA-4 blockade with ipilimumab. Sequenced by immunoSEQ multiplex PCR; TCRdb stores in-frame clones only, minus some. The data contain tens of thousands of clones, around nine tenths of them singletons. The junction had 6 bases not matched to a gene; V was cut back by 6 bases and J by 4 bases. CDR3 length equals 14 residues. The germline V gene encodes CDR1 WNHNN and CDR2 SYGVQD (reference sequence).

The clonotype was recovered from a human donor with non-small cell lung cancer whose response to radiotherapy plus ipilimumab could not be evaluated. This sequence joins TRBV10-1 and TRBJ1-2; TRBD1 aligns across 9 bases. Sequenced material: peripheral blood, taken from a patient treated with radiotherapy plus ipilimumab. CDR3 loop: CASSPGQGVYGYTF. CDR3 nucleotides: TGCGCCAGCAGCCCGGGACAGGGCGTCTATGGCTACACCTTC.